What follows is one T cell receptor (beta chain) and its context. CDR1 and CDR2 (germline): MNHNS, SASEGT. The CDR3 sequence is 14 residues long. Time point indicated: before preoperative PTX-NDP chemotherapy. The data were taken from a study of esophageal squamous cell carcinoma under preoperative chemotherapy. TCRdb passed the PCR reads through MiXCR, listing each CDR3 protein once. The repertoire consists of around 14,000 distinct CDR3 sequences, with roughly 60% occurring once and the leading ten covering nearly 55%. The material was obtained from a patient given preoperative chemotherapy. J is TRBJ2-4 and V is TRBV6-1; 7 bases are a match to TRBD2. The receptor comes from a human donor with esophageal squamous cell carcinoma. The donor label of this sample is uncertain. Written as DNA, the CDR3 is TGTGCGAGGGGAGCGGGACGGGAACGAGACATTCAGTACTTC. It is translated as CARGAGRERDIQYF.